This T cell receptor beta chain was sequenced during a study of CXCR3-negative and CXCR3-positive naive CD8 T cells. Study-level information: Per library, roughly 1.4 +/- 0.3 million reads; roughly 150 million TRB reads overall. Whole-study findings and limits: Whereas memory cells differed, naive CXCR3-negative and CXCR3-positive cells shared similar TRBV-TRBJ usage. Diversity proved comparably high across both naive subsets and much lower in memory CD8+ cells.

A CD45RO-CCR7+CD27+CD95- phenotype identified naive CD8+ T cells. With UMI labels, 5' RACE was used to prepare the TRB cDNA libraries. TCRdb re-analyzed the 5' RACE reads; it lists each CDR3 protein once, without DNA. The table for this sample gives some 39,000 distinct CDR3 sequences. Germline V CDR1 and CDR2: MNHNS, SASEGT. This CDR3 has 16 amino acids. As to this clonotype: Its antigen is not known.

This receptor was identified in a human donor in good health. Some clones in this sample may be carry-over from other donors' samples. The specimen sequenced was naive CXCR3- CD8+ T cells from blood. As to subset: CD45RO-CCR7+CD27+CD95- naive CD8+ T cells lacking CXCR3 (TNR3-). V gene TRBV6-1 combines with J gene TRBJ2-7. CDR3 loop: CASSEVGWQPSYEQYF.